The clone carrying this T cell receptor beta chain came up once. The antigen is not known. The record originates from a study of cytomegalovirus exposure and HLA in healthy donors. Study-wide points: Data from an earlier analysis indicated that most TCR beta V segments were productive either about 87% or about 30% of the time. Most sequenced TCRs were rare (though some public TCRs occurred in many donors).

The CDR3 covers 15 residues. Germline V gene data show CDR1 as SGDLS and CDR2 as YYNGEE. Trimming shortened V by 4 bases and J by 3 bases, and 13 bases separated the two germline ends. The donors comprised healthy bone marrow donors. Unrecorded immune exposures were likely, despite nominal health at sampling. Amplification used 60 Vbeta primers and 13 Jbeta primers. Using immunoSEQ multiplex PCR, the repertoire was profiled, and TCRdb retains in-frame clones only, with some absent. The sample lists 140,000 to 150,000 clones, nearly 90% occurring once. The chain carries TRBV9 and TRBJ2-2; TRBD1 might be the D (6 bases). The TCR sequence derives from a woman between 40 and 50 years old in good health and CMV-seronegative. The sequenced sample consisted of PBMCs. CDR3 in amino acids: CASSPGHPDTGELFF. DNA of the CDR3: TGTGCCAGCAGCCCGGGACACCCCGACACCGGGGAGCTGTTTTTT.